This T cell receptor (beta chain) was captured by sequencing in a study of T cells in Graves' hyperthyroidism and ophthalmopathy. Germline V gene sequence: CDR1 SGHTS, CDR2 YDEGEE. The CDR3 is made up of 14 amino acids. V lost 0 bases and J lost 3, with 10 bases in between. Amplification of TCR beta CDR3 regions used RNA as the template. HTBI primers were employed in a first-round RT-PCR of the TCR CDR3. From the multiplex PCR reads, TCRdb called clonotypes with MiXCR, one entry per CDR3 protein. The sample lists about 840,000 distinct CDR3 sequences, about 38% occurring once. In this sample, this clonotype turned up many times.

The V gene is TRBV5-8, the J gene TRBJ2-7; D gene uncertain. The sequence came from a man in his late teens or twenties with Graves' hyperthyroidism. Sequenced sample: blood. This CDR3 is CASSLAYSSYEQYF. DNA for the CDR3: TGTGCCAGCAGCTTGGCATACAGTAGCTACGAGCAGTACTTC.